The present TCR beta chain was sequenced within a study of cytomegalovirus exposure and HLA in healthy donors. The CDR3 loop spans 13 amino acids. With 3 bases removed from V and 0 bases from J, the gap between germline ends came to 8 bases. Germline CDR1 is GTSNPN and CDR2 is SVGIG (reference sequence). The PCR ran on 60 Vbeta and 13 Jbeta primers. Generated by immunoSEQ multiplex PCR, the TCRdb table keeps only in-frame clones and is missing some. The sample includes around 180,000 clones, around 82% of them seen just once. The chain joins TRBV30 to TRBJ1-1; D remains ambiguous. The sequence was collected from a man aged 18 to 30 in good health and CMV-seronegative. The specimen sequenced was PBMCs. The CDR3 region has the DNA TGTGCCTGGAGCCGTACAGTGAACACTGAAGCTTTCTTT. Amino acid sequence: CAWSRTVNTEAFF.